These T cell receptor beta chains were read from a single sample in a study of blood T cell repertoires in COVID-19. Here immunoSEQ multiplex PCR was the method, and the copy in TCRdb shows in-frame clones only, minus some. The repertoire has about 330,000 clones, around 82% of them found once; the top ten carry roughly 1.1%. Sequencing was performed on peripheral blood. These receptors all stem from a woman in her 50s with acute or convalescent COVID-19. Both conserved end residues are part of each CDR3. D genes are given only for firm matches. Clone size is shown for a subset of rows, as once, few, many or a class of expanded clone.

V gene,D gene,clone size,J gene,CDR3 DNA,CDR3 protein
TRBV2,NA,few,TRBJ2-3,TGTGCCAGCGGAGGGCAGAGCACAGATACGCAGTATTTT,CASGGQSTDTQYF
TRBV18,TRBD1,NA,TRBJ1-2,TGTGCCAGCTCAGCCGGGACAGGGTCGGACTATGGCTACACCTTC,CASSAGTGSDYGYTF
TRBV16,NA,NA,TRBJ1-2,TGTGCCAGCAGCCAATTGGATGTCTTCAACAGGGCAGACTATGGCTACACCTTC,CASSQLDVFNRADYGYTF
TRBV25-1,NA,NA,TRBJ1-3,TGTGCCAGCACTTATGGAAACACCATATATTTT,CASTYGNTIYF
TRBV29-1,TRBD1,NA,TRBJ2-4,TGCAGCGTTACAGGGGTTTTAGCCAAAAACATTCAGTACTTC,CSVTGVLAKNIQYF
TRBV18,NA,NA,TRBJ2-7,TGTGCCAGCTCACCAGGCGAGGGCCGAGAGCAGTACTTC,CASSPGEGREQYF
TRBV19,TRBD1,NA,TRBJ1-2,TGTGCCAGTAGGCCGGGGACAGGGCACGCCAACTATGGCTACACCTTC,CASRPGTGHANYGYTF
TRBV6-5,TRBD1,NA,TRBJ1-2,TGTGCCAGCAGAACAGGGGTGGGTGGCTACACCTTC,CASRTGVGGYTF
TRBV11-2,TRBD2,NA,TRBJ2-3,TGTGCCAGCAGCTTAGGGGTGACTAGCGGGGGTTCGCAGTATTTT,CASSLGVTSGGSQYF
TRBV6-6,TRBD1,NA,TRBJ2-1,TGTGCCAGCACCCCTGACAGGGACAATGAGCAGTTCTTC,CASTPDRDNEQFF